This TCR beta chain originates from a study of blood T cell repertoires in COVID-19. Overall study: Whether acute or convalescent, the COVID-19 samples came from the United States, Italy and Spain.

TCRdb keeps only in-frame clones here, not all; method: immunoSEQ multiplex PCR. Of some 100,000 clones in the sample, about 86% were seen once. Enrollees, about 18 to 100 years old, lived in around 23 US areas. Participants were placed into cohorts based on the clinical history they reported. Among Cohort 3 donors, those recovered had two negative PCRs, clearance, or symptom resolution. CDR1 is SGHNT and CDR2 is YYREEE in the germline V gene (reference sequence). The trim removed 0 bases at V and 1 base at J, leaving 1 base unmatched. The CDR3 spans 16 residues. The chain couples TRBV5-4 to TRBJ2-3; TRBD2 matches 11 bases. The sequence was obtained from a woman in her fifties or sixties who had recovered from COVID-19. The sample taken for sequencing was PBMCs or T cells enriched from blood (not recorded which). The CDR3, as DNA: TGTGCCAGCAGCTTGGTAGCGGGGGGGCGCACAGATACGCAGTATTTT. Translating gives CASSLVAGGRTDTQYF.